The 16 T cell receptor beta chains below were found in one sample sequenced in a study of T-cell memory formation after mild COVID-19. A single record per CDR3 protein comes from TCRdb applying MiXCR to the 5' RACE reads. The top ten hold over 20% of the sample, which has some 320,000 distinct CDR3 sequences, approximately 15% seen once. Sequencing was carried out using PBMCs or a T cell subset sorted from them (not recorded which). These receptors were taken from a young man who had mild COVID-19 (a few samples of this study predate the infection). Cell type and time point are not known.

This clonotype was seen a few times. The genes are TRBV5-1 and TRBJ1-2, with D possibly matching TRBD1 (5 bases). The CDR3 has 19 amino acids. The ends were cut back, 0 bases at V and 4 bases at J, with 25 bases in the middle. Germline assignment: CDR1 SGHRS and CDR2 YFSETQ. The CDR3 loop reads CASSLEGAEVLELSYGYTF. The CDR3 nucleotides are TGCGCCAGCAGCTTGGAAGGGGCCGAAGTGTTAGAGCTGAGCTATGGCTACACCTTC.

This clonotype showed up just a few times. V is TRBV24-1 and J is TRBJ2-1; the D is unclear. Trimming took off 5 bases at V and 8 bases at J, with 9 bases between the two ends. CDR1 is KGHDR and CDR2 is SFDVKD in the germline V gene. The CDR3 consists of 12 residues. In nucleotides, the CDR3 is TGTGCCACCAGTGGTCTGCGGCATGAGCAGTTCTTC. Encoded protein: CATSGLRHEQFF.

This clonotype was found a few times. The CDR3 spells CASSLFGGNTGELFF. The CDR3 nucleotides read TGTGCCAGCAGCCTTTTTGGGGGTAACACCGGGGAGCTGTTTTTT. J is TRBJ2-2 and V is TRBV12-3 or TRBV12-4; D possibly matches TRBD1 or TRBD2 (5 bases each). V was pared by 6 bases and J by 2 bases, with 13 bases between. This CDR3 region has 15 residues.

The J gene is TRBJ2-5, the V gene TRBV7-8; D ambiguous. The CDR3 covers 15 residues. Trimming removed 3 bases from V and 0 bases from J, with 11 bases in between. The V gene's germline CDR1 is SGHVS and CDR2 FQNEAQ. CDR3 bases: TGTGCCAGCAGCTTTTACGGGTCGTACCAAGAGACCCAGTACTTC. This codes for CASSFYGSYQETQYF. The whole variable domain, filled in from reference TRBV7-8 and TRBJ2-5, reads GAGVSQSPRYKVAKRGQDVALRCDPISGHVSLFWYQQALGQGPEFLTYFQNEAQLDKSGLPSDRFFAERPEGSVSTLKIQRTQQEDSAVYLCASSFYGSYQETQYFGPGTRLLVL.

The chain employs TRBV7-8 and TRBJ1-5; 9 nucleotides agree with TRBD1. With 6 bases clipped from V and 4 bases from J, the junction kept 4 bases outside the gene matches. This CDR3 is built from 14 residues. Germline V gene data show CDR1 as SGHVS and CDR2 as FQNEAQ. CDR3 loop: CASRDRGPNQPQHF. DNA of the CDR3: TGTGCCAGCAGGGACAGGGGTCCGAATCAGCCCCAGCATTTT.

The chain uses TRBV6-5 and TRBJ1-2; D remains ambiguous. Germline V gene data show CDR1 as MNHEY and CDR2 as SVGAGI. The CDR3 has 14 residues. The V gene lost 5 bases and the J gene lost 5 bases, with 15 bases spanning the gap. The CDR3 here is CASSNAGRWYGYTF. CDR3 nucleotides: TGTGCCAGCAGTAATGCCGGGAGGTGGTATGGCTACACCTTC.

This clonotype came up many times. This sequence joins TRBV5-1 and TRBJ2-3, with 10 bases aligning to TRBD2. Germline V gene sequence: CDR1 SGHRS, CDR2 YFSETQ. The CDR3 spans 16 residues. The V gene end was trimmed by 4 bases and the J gene end by 0 bases; junction bases not matched to a gene: 5. The CDR3 nucleotides read TGCGCCAGCAGCCTTAGCGGGGGGACTAGCACAGATACGCAGTATTTT. This encodes CASSLSGGTSTDTQYF.

This clonotype was counted ten times or more. This chain links TRBV5-1 with TRBJ2-5, with a tentative D call TRBD1 (5 bases). This CDR3 contains 13 residues. The germline V gene has CDR1 SGHRS and CDR2 YFSETQ. Trimming left V 0 bases short and J 2 bases short, with 5 bases between. The CDR3 loop is CASSLGQQETQYF. CDR3 sequence (DNA): TGCGCCAGCAGCTTGGGACAGCAAGAGACCCAGTACTTC.

This clonotype was seen many times. V and J are TRBV4-3 and TRBJ2-1; D not certain. The CDR3 totals 16 residues. Trimming took off 0 bases at V and 8 bases at J, with 17 bases between the two ends. The germline CDR1 and CDR2 sequences are LGHNA and YSLEER. This CDR3 is CASSQEGRQVRYEQFF. In DNA, the CDR3 is TGCGCCAGCAGCCAAGAAGGGCGCCAGGTCCGGTATGAGCAGTTCTTC.

The chain uses TRBV5-1 and TRBJ2-7, with TRBD1 as a possible D gene (5 bases). Germline CDR1 reads SGHRS; CDR2 reads YFSETQ. Deletions cut 3 bases from V and 3 bases from J, with 13 bases between. This CDR3 comprises 14 residues. The chain's CDR3 is CASSSSGSDYEQYF. CDR3 in DNA: TGCGCCAGCAGCTCATCAGGGTCCGACTACGAGCAGTACTTC.

The gene calls are TRBV4-1 and TRBJ2-5; D might be TRBD2 (6 bases). Per germline, CDR1 MGHRA and CDR2 YSYEKL. The CDR3 runs 15 residues. V was trimmed by 0 bases and J by 2 bases, leaving 10 bases between them. CDR3 coding DNA: TGCGCCAGCAGCCAAGATTGGCGGGGTCAAGAGACCCAGTACTTC. It specifies CASSQDWRGQETQYF.

The rearrangement uses TRBV7-8 and TRBJ2-7, with 8 bases that match TRBD1. Germline CDR1 SGHVS, CDR2 FQNEAQ. The CDR3 covers 14 residues. Trimming at V came to 1 base and at J to 9 bases, leaving 8 bases not matched to a gene. CDR3 loop: CASSLVQGDIGQYF. As DNA, the CDR3 is TGTGCCAGCAGCTTAGTACAGGGGGATATAGGGCAGTACTTC. Filled out from reference TRBV7-8 and TRBJ2-7, the complete variable domain reads GAGVSQSPRYKVAKRGQDVALRCDPISGHVSLFWYQQALGQGPEFLTYFQNEAQLDKSGLPSDRFFAERPEGSVSTLKIQRTQQEDSAVYLCASSLVQGDIGQYFGPGTRLTVT.

This clonotype turned up a few times. The chain is built from TRBV29-1 and TRBJ1-2; 9 bases map to TRBD1. CDR3 length: 13 residues. The V gene end was trimmed by 3 bases and the J gene end by 9 bases; junction bases not matched to a gene: 8. Germline CDR1 and CDR2: SQVTM and ANQGSEA. Here the CDR3 DNA reads TGCAGCGTTGACCCGGGACAGGGAAGACGCTACACCTTC. The encoded protein is CSVDPGQGRRYTF.

This clonotype was seen a few times. The CDR3 DNA follows: TGTGCCAGTTCAAACAGGGACAATGAAAAACTGTTTTTT. As protein: CASSNRDNEKLFF. This chain links TRBV18 with TRBJ1-4; a possible D gene is TRBD1 (6 bases). This CDR3 is 13 amino acids long. In germline, CDR1 is KGHSH, CDR2 LQKENI. The germline V and J ends were trimmed by 9 bases and 5 bases, with 13 bases remaining between them.

This sequence joins TRBV10-3 and TRBJ2-1, with 7 bases that match TRBD2. From germline, CDR1 is ENHRY and CDR2 SYGVKD. The CDR3 runs 15 residues. V lost 1 base, J lost 9 bases, and 9 bases stayed unmatched. CDR3 loop: CAISEFSGRVAEQFF. CDR3 bases: TGTGCCATCAGTGAGTTTTCAGGGAGGGTAGCTGAGCAGTTCTTC.

The chain employs TRBV19 and TRBJ2-1; weak D call: TRBD1 (6 bases). Deletions cut 6 bases from V and 1 base from J, with 10 bases between. In germline, CDR1 is LNHDA, CDR2 SQIVND (reference sequence). The CDR3 runs to 14 residues. CDR3 bases: TGTGCCAGTAGCGGGACAAGTTCCTACAATGAGCAGTTCTTC. As protein: CASSGTSSYNEQFF.